This TCR beta chain comes out of a study of PD-1 blockade in mismatch repair-deficient tumors. Study-wide background: Enrolled about 2012-2016, patients had progressing, pretreated mismatch repair-deficient cancers of approximately 13 types.

Mismatch repair deficiency was confirmed in all patients, by PCR or immunohistochemistry. TCR sequencing covered a few patients who responded to pembrolizumab. Germline CDR1 and CDR2: ENHRY and SYGVKD. The CDR3 loop spans 14 amino acids. Trimming stripped 6 bases from V and 6 bases from J, with 16 bases between. The protocol was immunoSEQ multiplex PCR, while the TCRdb copy is restricted to in-frame clones and leaves out a portion. The repertoire holds approximately 120,000 clones, with around 87% as singletons. This receptor was obtained from an adult with mismatch repair-deficient cancer. The chain employs TRBV10-3 and TRBJ2-3, with D perhaps matching TRBD2 (6 bases). Specimen: peripheral blood, collected 44 weeks after starting pembrolizumab. The chain's CDR3 is CAIRVAEAQDTQYF. The CDR3, as DNA: TGTGCCATCAGGGTAGCGGAAGCACAGGATACGCAGTATTTT.